One sample yielded the 29 T cell receptor beta chains listed below, sequenced in a study of blood T cells in healthy people across ages. A J-beta primer mix and a sample-barcoded 5' primer were used in a second PCR of about 6 to 12 cycles. TCRdb independently ran MiXCR on the 5' RACE reads; one entry per CDR3 protein. Counted here are about 1.7 million distinct CDR3 sequences, roughly 27% occurring once; the ten biggest clones make up about 8%. Sample: blood. Receptor source: a woman in her twenties or thirties in good health.

This clonotype was observed at least ten times. V and J are TRBV29-1 and TRBJ2-6; 7 nucleotides agree with TRBD2. The CDR3 spans 16 residues. Germline V gives CDR1 SQVTM, CDR2 ANQGSEA. The junction had 7 bases not matched to a gene; V was cut back by 4 bases and J by 1 base. CDR3: CSVGGLAASGANVLTF. CDR3 nucleotides: TGCAGCGTTGGAGGGCTAGCGGCTTCTGGGGCCAACGTCCTGACTTTC.

The rearrangement uses TRBV10-3 and TRBJ1-5, with TRBD1 identical over 9 bases. The germline V gene has CDR1 ENHRY and CDR2 SYGVKD. The CDR3 has 15 amino acids. Trimming removed 2 bases from V and 5 bases from J; junction bases left unmatched: 4. Written as DNA, the CDR3 is TGTGCCATCAGTGAGCAGGGACAGGGTGATCAGCCCCAGCATTTT. Translated: CAISEQGQGDQPQHF.

The table lists this clonotype with a few counts. This chain joins TRBV5-5 and TRBJ2-7; 10 bases align to TRBD1. The CDR3 totals 16 residues. CDR1 is SGHKS and CDR2 is YYEKEE in the germline V gene (reference sequence). V lost 0 bases to trimming and J lost 1 base; unmatched junction nucleotides: 4. The CDR3 coding sequence is TGTGCCAGCAGCTTGGATCGGGACAGGGGTTCCTACGAGCAGTACTTC. Translation: CASSLDRDRGSYEQYF.

This rearrangement joins TRBV6-4 to TRBJ2-1, with D perhaps assigned TRBD1 or TRBD2 (6 bases each). The germline gives CDR1 MRHNA, CDR2 SNTAGT. V lost 0 bases to trimming and J lost 8 bases, with 14 bases between them. The CDR3 extends over 15 amino acids. CDR3: CASSDSGGTTDEQFF. The CDR3 DNA reads as TGTGCCAGCAGTGACTCAGGAGGGACAACGGATGAGCAGTTCTTC.

In its sample, this clonotype was seen a few times. This chain joins TRBV15 and TRBJ1-6; D is perhaps TRBD1 (5 bases). This CDR3 has 17 amino acids. Trimming stripped 2 bases from V and 1 base from J, with 12 bases between. The germline gives CDR1 LNHNV, CDR2 YYDKDF (reference sequence). CDR3 DNA sequence: TGTGCCACCAGCAGACCTGGGGCGGGGTCCTATAATTCACCCCTCCACTTT. Residues: CATSRPGAGSYNSPLHF.

The rearrangement joins TRBV20-1 to TRBJ2-5, with a weak D call TRBD2 (6 bases). The ends were cut back, 1 base at V and 5 bases at J, with 14 bases in the middle. From germline, CDR1 is DFQATT and CDR2 SNEGSKA (reference sequence). CDR3 length: 14 amino acids. This chain's CDR3 is CSARVAGLWETQYF. The CDR3 DNA reads TGCAGTGCTAGAGTGGCGGGATTGTGGGAGACCCAGTACTTC.

This clonotype appeared a few times. This chain uses TRBV12-3 or TRBV12-4 with TRBJ2-4; no reliable D call. Trimming stripped 1 base from V and 1 base from J, with 8 bases between. The CDR3 sequence is 15 residues long. CDR3 in DNA: TGTGCCAGCAGTTTAGGGATTCTGGCCAAAAACATTCAGTACTTC. It specifies CASSLGILAKNIQYF.

The chain carries TRBV27 and TRBJ2-6; D is undetermined. The germline CDR1 and CDR2 sequences are MNHEY and SMNVEV (reference sequence). The germline V and J ends were trimmed by 2 bases and 0 bases, with 8 bases remaining between them. The CDR3 covers 16 residues. CDR3 region: CASSLRLSSGANVLTF. CDR3 in DNA: TGTGCCAGCAGTTTAAGGCTTAGCTCTGGGGCCAACGTCCTGACTTTC.

This clonotype was seen more than once but under ten times. The rearrangement uses TRBV25-1 and TRBJ2-7; unclear D gene. The CDR3 consists of 13 residues. Trimming took 2 bases from V and 3 from J, leaving 8 bases between them. The germline V gene has CDR1 MGHDK and CDR2 SYGVNS. Written as DNA, the CDR3 is TGTGCCAGCAGTGAAGAAATCGGCTACGAGCAGTACTTC. This translates into CASSEEIGYEQYF.

This clonotype was seen a few times. This chain links TRBV9 with TRBJ2-3; D is possibly TRBD2 (5 bases). There are 16 residues in the CDR3. From germline, CDR1 is SGDLS and CDR2 YYNGEE. Trimming pared 0 bases from V and 0 bases from J, leaving 11 bases between. CDR3 in amino acids: CASSVEGASSTDTQYF. CDR3 DNA sequence: TGTGCCAGCAGCGTAGAGGGAGCCTCTAGCACAGATACGCAGTATTTT. Drawing the rest from reference TRBV9 and TRBJ2-3, the complete variable domain is DSGVTQTPKHLITATGQRVTLRCSPRSGDLSVYWYQQSLDQGLQFLIQYYNGEERAKGNILERFSAQQFPDLHSELNLSSLELGDSALYFCASSVEGASSTDTQYFGPGTRLTVL.

In this sample, this clonotype turned up many times. The rearrangement links TRBV3-1 to TRBJ2-1; TRBD2 aligns across 11 bases. Germline values: CDR1 LGHDT, CDR2 YNNKEL (reference sequence). The CDR3 has 16 residues. The V segment lost 0 bases and the J segment 7 bases; nucleotides outside the gene matches: 5. The CDR3 here is CASSQETSGAINEQFF. The CDR3 DNA follows: TGTGCCAGCAGCCAAGAGACTAGCGGGGCAATAAATGAGCAGTTCTTC.

This clonotype was detected many times. The V and J genes are TRBV7-8 and TRBJ2-5, with TRBD1 matching 7 bases. CDR1 is SGHVS and CDR2 is FQNEAQ in the germline V gene. CDR3 length: 14 residues. V shed 4 bases, J shed 3 bases, and the junction held 5 bases outside the gene matches. The CDR3 loop reads CASSSGTEEETQYF. Here the CDR3 DNA reads TGTGCCAGCAGCTCAGGGACAGAAGAAGAGACCCAGTACTTC.

The chain uses TRBV10-3 and TRBJ2-1; TRBD2 matches at 11 bases. With V trimmed by 5 bases and J by 6 bases, 3 bases remained unmatched. CDR3 size: 14 residues. Germline CDR1 ENHRY, CDR2 SYGVKD. DNA for the CDR3: TGTGCCATCAGTAACCTAGCGGGAGGCAATGAGCAGTTCTTC. Protein: CAISNLAGGNEQFF.

The chain uses TRBV20-1 and TRBJ2-7; 10 bases fit TRBD2. The CDR3 is 14 amino acids. V lost 3 bases and J lost 5; bases outside the gene matches: 7. Germline CDR1 and CDR2: DFQATT and SNEGSKA (reference sequence). The CDR3 DNA sequence: TGCAGTGCTAGGAGAGGGACTAGCGCGGACGAGCAGTACTTC. It is translated as CSARRGTSADEQYF.

This clonotype was found many times. The chain recombines TRBV7-2 with TRBJ2-1; D call uncertain. V lost 6 bases and J 7 bases, leaving 7 bases between the germline ends. The CDR3 is 11 amino acids. Germline V gene lookup returns CDR1 SGHTA and CDR2 FQGNSA. CDR3: CASRKWNEQFF. The CDR3 bases are TGTGCCAGCAGGAAATGGAATGAGCAGTTCTTC. The full variable domain, completed using reference TRBV7-2 and TRBJ2-1, is GAGVSQSPSNKVTEKGKDVELRCDPISGHTALYWYRQSLGQGLEFLIYFQGNSAPDKSGLPSDRFSAERTGGSVSTLTIQRTQQEDSAVYLCASRKWNEQFFGPGTRLTVL.

This clonotype was observed a few times. The V and J genes are TRBV7-2 and TRBJ2-3, with a tentative D call TRBD2 (6 bases). CDR3 length equals 13 residues. The germline CDR1 and CDR2 sequences are SGHTA and FQGNSA. The CDR3 coding sequence is TGTGCGTATCGGGGGACCAGCACAGATACGCAGTATTTT. This encodes CAYRGTSTDTQYF. The full variable domain, rest sourced from reference TRBV7-2 and TRBJ2-3, is GAGVSQSPSNKVTEKGKDVELRCDPISGHTALYWYRQSLGQGLEFLIYFQGNSAPDKSGLPSDRFSAERTGGSVSTLTIQRTQQEDSAVYLCAYRGTSTDTQYFGPGTRLTVL.

The sample holds a few counts of this clonotype. The chain is built from TRBV28 and TRBJ1-6; 7 bases line up with TRBD1. The CDR3 is 15 residues long. Germline CDR1 MDHEN, CDR2 SYDVKM. V was pared by 6 bases and J by 10 bases, with 12 bases of the junction left unmatched. CDR3 amino acids: CASRPSDRVQSPLHF. The DNA of the CDR3 is TGTGCCAGCAGACCATCCGACAGGGTTCAATCACCCCTCCACTTT.

Regarding this clonotype: A much larger clonotype is one base distant, so this may be a read error. V gene TRBV7-3 combines with J gene TRBJ2-6; D possibly corresponds to TRBD2 (5 bases). Germline CDR1 SGHTA, CDR2 FQGTGA. The V and J ends lost 2 bases and 8 bases respectively, with 13 bases between them. The CDR3 extends over 15 amino acids. DNA for the CDR3: TGTGCCAGCAGCTTACAACCGCTCGGGACCAACGTCCTGACTTTC. Translated, it gives CASSLQPLGTNVLTF.

This clonotype was seen a few times. This chain links TRBV6-5 with TRBJ1-2, with a possible D match to TRBD1 (5 bases). Looked up from germline, CDR1 is MNHEY and CDR2 is SVGAGI. The CDR3 runs 14 residues. Trimming removed 6 bases from V and 3 bases from J, with 14 bases in between. CDR3 in DNA: TGTGCCAGCAGACCCATCGACAGTCACTATGGCTACACCTTC. Its translation: CASRPIDSHYGYTF.

This clonotype was detected a few times. This sequence joins TRBV5-1 and TRBJ2-7, with D hard to call. CDR3 length equals 15 residues. Germline-derived CDR1 and CDR2 are SGHRS and YFSETQ. V was clipped by 3 bases and J by 1 base, with 14 bases between them. The CDR3: CASSWPTYGSYEQYF. The DNA for the CDR3 is TGCGCCAGCAGCTGGCCGACATATGGATCCTACGAGCAGTACTTC.

Concerning this clonotype: An end of the junction differs from the germline gene, which may be a read error. The chain links TRBV18 to TRBJ1-4; D is ambiguous. Germline lookup yields CDR1 KGHSH and CDR2 LQKENI. This CDR3 has 15 amino acids. CDR3 in amino acids: CVSSPPSDTREKLFF. The CDR3 region has the DNA TGTGTCAGCTCACCACCGTCGGATACCCGCGAAAAACTGTTTTTT.

This clonotype was seen a handful of times. The V gene is TRBV7-6, the J gene TRBJ2-2; maybe TRBD2 (6 bases). The V end lost 1 base, the J end lost 0 bases, and 9 bases lay between the germline ends. CDR1 is SGHVS, CDR2 FNYEAQ, per germline. The CDR3 loop spans 16 amino acids. CDR3 protein: CASSLVAGSNTGELFF. In DNA form, the CDR3 reads TGTGCCAGCAGCTTAGTGGCGGGGTCGAACACCGGGGAGCTGTTTTTT.

V usage is TRBV5-1 and J usage is TRBJ2-5; D may match TRBD1 or TRBD2 (7 bases each). This CDR3 spans 15 amino acids. Trimming removed 2 bases from V and 4 bases from J, with 15 bases in between. Germline V gives CDR1 SGHRS, CDR2 YFSETQ. In DNA form, the CDR3 reads TGCGCCAGCAGCTTTGGGAGGGGGCGCCGAGAGACCCAGTACTTC. It yields the protein CASSFGRGRRETQYF.

This clonotype was seen ten or more times. The rearrangement joins TRBV4-1 to TRBJ2-5; 10 positions match TRBD1. The V segment lost 3 bases and the J segment 2 bases; nucleotides outside the gene matches: 6. The V gene's germline CDR1 is MGHRA and CDR2 YSYEKL. The CDR3 sequence is 16 residues long. The CDR3 is CASSHRDRGPQETQYF. The CDR3 DNA sequence: TGCGCCAGCAGCCACAGGGACAGGGGACCTCAAGAGACCCAGTACTTC.

This clonotype was detected a few times. J is TRBJ2-3 and V is TRBV20-1; 9 bases line up with TRBD2. The CDR3 totals 15 residues. Germline V gene data show CDR1 as DFQATT and CDR2 as SNEGSKA (reference sequence). J was trimmed by 2 bases and V by 3 bases; bases with no gene match: 6. The CDR3 spells CSARWIAGATDTQYF. In nucleotides, the CDR3 is TGCAGTGCTAGGTGGATAGCGGGGGCCACAGATACGCAGTATTTT.

The table lists this clonotype with a few counts. The chain joins TRBV5-1 to TRBJ2-7; the D gene is possibly TRBD2 (7 bases). This CDR3 is built from 14 residues. Trimming took 4 bases from V and 3 from J, leaving 14 bases between them. Germline V gene sequence: CDR1 SGHRS, CDR2 YFSETQ. Here the CDR3 DNA reads TGCGCCAGCAGCATACAGGGAGGGGACTACGAGCAGTACTTC. Its protein product is CASSIQGGDYEQYF.

On this clonotype: At one end, the junction sequence differs from germline, possibly due to a read error. The J gene is TRBJ2-1, the V gene TRBV28; D remains ambiguous. The CDR3 spans 12 residues. In germline, CDR1 is MDHEN, CDR2 SYDVKM. CDR3 sequence: CVSSLLGNEQFF. CDR3 bases: TGTGTCAGCAGTTTATTGGGGAACGAGCAGTTCTTC.

A few counts support this clonotype. The V call is TRBV2, the J call TRBJ2-3; 7 nucleotides line up with TRBD2. Germline CDR1 and CDR2: SNHLY and FYNNEI. This CDR3 is built from 16 residues. The ends lost 8 bases at V and 0 bases at J; junction bases unmatched: 11. The CDR3 DNA reads TGTGCCAGCCTCCTAGCGGAGAACCCTAGCACAGATACGCAGTATTTT. This encodes CASLLAENPSTDTQYF.

A note on this clonotype: Since a much larger clone is just one base distant, this may be a read error. V usage is TRBV29-1 and J usage is TRBJ2-7, with 11 bases identical to TRBD2. Unmatched junction bases numbered 13, after V lost 6 bases and J lost 0 bases. The CDR3 loop spans 17 amino acids. Germline lookup yields CDR1 SQVTM and CDR2 ANQGSEA. Here the CDR3 DNA reads TGCAGCGTAGTTGAACTAGCGGGGGTCTGGGGCTCCTACGAGCAGTACTTC. Its protein is CSVVELAGVWGSYEQYF.